The 4 T cell receptor beta chains below come from one sample, sequenced in a study of CD8+CD57+ T cells in acquired aplastic anemia. The TCR beta profiling, which covered VDJ combination and CDR3 sequence, was carried out using genomic DNA as the template. TCRdb re-called the reads through MiXCR, storing one row per CDR3 protein. The sample consists of 150,000 to 200,000 distinct CDR3 sequences, 64% of them appearing once. The sequencing sample was made of sorted CD4+, CD8+, or CD8+CD57+ T cells (not recorded which) from PBMCs. The source of these receptors is a human donor with severe aplastic anemia or a healthy control (not recorded which).

The genes are TRBV10-1 and TRBJ2-7; weak D call: TRBD2 (6 bases). Germline-derived CDR1 and CDR2 are WNHNN and SYGVQD (reference sequence). V was pared by 3 bases and J by 0 bases, with 12 bases between. The CDR3 runs to 15 residues. DNA of the CDR3: TGCGCCAGCAGTGAACGGGGGTATAGCTCCTACGAGCAGTACTTC. It yields the protein CASSERGYSSYEQYF.

This CDR3 is CASSLAGGNYGYTF. The CDR3 nucleotides are TGTGCCAGCAGCTTGGCCGGGGGCAACTATGGCTACACCTTC. This rearrangement joins TRBV7-2 to TRBJ1-2, with a weak D call TRBD1 (6 bases). Looked up from germline, CDR1 is SGHTA and CDR2 is FQGNSA. This CDR3 is built from 14 residues. V was clipped by 3 bases and J by 2 bases, with 10 bases between them.

This clonotype has more than one count but fewer than ten. J is TRBJ2-1 and V is TRBV7-9; no clear D gene. The germline V and J ends were trimmed by 5 bases and 5 bases, with 4 bases remaining between them. Germline CDR1 is SEHNR and CDR2 is FQNEAQ (reference sequence). The CDR3 covers 11 residues. The CDR3 loop reads CASSRDNEQFF. The DNA for the CDR3 is TGTGCCAGCAGCCGCGACAATGAGCAGTTCTTC. The entire variable domain, with the rest obtained from reference TRBV7-9 and TRBJ2-1, is as follows: DTGVSQNPRHKITKRGQNVTFRCDPISEHNRLYWYRQTLGQGPEFLTYFQNEAQLEKSRLLSDRFSAERPKGSFSTLEIQRTEQGDSAMYLCASSRDNEQFFGPGTRLTVL.

Points on this clonotype: The germline gene is not matched at one end of the junction; a read error may be the cause. J is TRBJ1-4 and V is TRBV12-3 or TRBV12-4; no firm D call. This CDR3 is 14 amino acids long. In nucleotides, the CDR3 is TGTGCCAGCAGTCTGACACCTCCTAATGTAAAACTGTTTTTT. Its translation: CASSLTPPNVKLFF.